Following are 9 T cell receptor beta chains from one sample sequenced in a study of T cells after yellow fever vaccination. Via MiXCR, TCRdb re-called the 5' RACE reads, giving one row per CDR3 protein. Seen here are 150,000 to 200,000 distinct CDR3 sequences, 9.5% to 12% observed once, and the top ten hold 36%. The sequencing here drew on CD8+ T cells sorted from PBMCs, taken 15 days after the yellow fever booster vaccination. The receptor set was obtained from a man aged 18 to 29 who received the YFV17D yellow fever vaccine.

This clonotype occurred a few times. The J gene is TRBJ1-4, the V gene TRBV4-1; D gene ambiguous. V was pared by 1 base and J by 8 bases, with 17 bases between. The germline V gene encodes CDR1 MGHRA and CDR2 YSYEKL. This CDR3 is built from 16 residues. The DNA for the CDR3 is TGCGCCAGCAGCCAAGCTCCTGGCCTTGGCGGAGAAAAACTGTTTTTT. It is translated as CASSQAPGLGGEKLFF.

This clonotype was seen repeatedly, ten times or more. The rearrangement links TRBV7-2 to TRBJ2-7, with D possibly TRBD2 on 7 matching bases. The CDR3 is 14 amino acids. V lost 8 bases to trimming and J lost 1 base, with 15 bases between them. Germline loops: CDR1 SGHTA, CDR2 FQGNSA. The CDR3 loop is CASRAGAHSYEQYF. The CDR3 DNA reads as TGTGCCAGCCGTGCGGGGGCTCATTCCTACGAGCAGTACTTC.

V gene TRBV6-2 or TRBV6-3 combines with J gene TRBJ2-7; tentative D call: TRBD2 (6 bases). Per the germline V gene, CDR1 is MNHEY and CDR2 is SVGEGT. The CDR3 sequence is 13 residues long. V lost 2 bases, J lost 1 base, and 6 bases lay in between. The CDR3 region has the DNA TGTGCCAGCAGTTACGCGGGGTCCTACGAGCAGTACGTC. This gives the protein CASSYAGSYEQYV.

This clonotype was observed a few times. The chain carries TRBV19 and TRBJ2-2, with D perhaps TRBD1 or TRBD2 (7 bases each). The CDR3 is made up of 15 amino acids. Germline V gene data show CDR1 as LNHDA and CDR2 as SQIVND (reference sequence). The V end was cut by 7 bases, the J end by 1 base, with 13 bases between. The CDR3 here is CASTGGGWNTGELFF. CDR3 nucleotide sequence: TGTGCCAGTACAGGGGGGGGCTGGAACACCGGGGAGCTGTTTTTT.

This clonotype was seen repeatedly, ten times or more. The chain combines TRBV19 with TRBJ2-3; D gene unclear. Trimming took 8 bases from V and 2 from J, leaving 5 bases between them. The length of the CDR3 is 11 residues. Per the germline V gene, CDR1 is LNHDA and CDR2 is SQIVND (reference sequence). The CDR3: CASLLTDTQYF. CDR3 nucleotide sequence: TGTGCCAGTCTGCTCACAGATACGCAGTATTTT.

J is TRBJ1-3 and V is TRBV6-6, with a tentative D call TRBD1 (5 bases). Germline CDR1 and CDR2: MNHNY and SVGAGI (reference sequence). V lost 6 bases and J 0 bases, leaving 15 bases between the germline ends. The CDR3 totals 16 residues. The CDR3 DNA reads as TGTGCCAGCAGCTCAGGGCCAAGTTACTCTGGAAACACCATATATTTT. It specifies CASSSGPSYSGNTIYF.

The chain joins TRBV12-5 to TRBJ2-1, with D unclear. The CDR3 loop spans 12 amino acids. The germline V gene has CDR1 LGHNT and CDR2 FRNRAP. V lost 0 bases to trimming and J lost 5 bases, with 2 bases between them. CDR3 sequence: CASGLVNNEQFF. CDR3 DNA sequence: TGTGCTAGTGGTTTGGTGAACAATGAGCAGTTCTTC.

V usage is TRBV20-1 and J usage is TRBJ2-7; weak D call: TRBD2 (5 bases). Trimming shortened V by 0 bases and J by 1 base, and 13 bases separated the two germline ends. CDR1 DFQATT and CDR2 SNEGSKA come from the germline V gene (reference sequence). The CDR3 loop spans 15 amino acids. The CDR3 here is CSARDRPSTSYEQYF. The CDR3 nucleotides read TGCAGTGCTAGAGATAGGCCTAGCACATCCTACGAGCAGTACTTC.

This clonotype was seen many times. Here the CDR3 DNA reads TGTGCCAGCAGTTACGTGGCAGGGAGCAACGAGCAGTACTTC. Translated: CASSYVAGSNEQYF. The rearrangement joins TRBV6-2 or TRBV6-3 to TRBJ2-7; TRBD1 or TRBD2 may be the D gene (5 bases each). Germline CDR1 reads MNHEY; CDR2 reads SVGEGT. The ends were cut back, 2 bases at V and 5 bases at J, with 13 bases in the middle. This CDR3 region has 14 residues.